This passage covers 26 T cell receptor beta chains from one sample sequenced in a study of primary melanoma T cells and metastatic recurrence. Generated by immunoSEQ multiplex PCR, the TCRdb table keeps only in-frame clones and is missing some. Of hundreds of clones in the sample, roughly 79% are singletons; the top ten hold roughly 45%. Sequenced sample: melanoma tumor tissue. These receptors all come from a human donor with melanoma.

This clone was observed a handful of times. The CDR3 is CASSLTAAGLNYEQYV. CDR3 DNA sequence: TGTGCCAGCAGCCTGACGGCTGCGGGACTGAACTACGAGCAGTACGTC. The rearrangement links TRBV16 to TRBJ2-7; D may be TRBD2 (6 bases). Deletions cut 4 bases from V and 3 bases from J, with 19 bases between. Germline loops: CDR1 KGHSY, CDR2 FQNENV. This CDR3 has 16 amino acids.

The rearrangement links TRBV6-8 to TRBJ1-6, with TRBD1 identical over 7 bases. The CDR3 contains 16 residues. Germline CDR1 MNHGY, CDR2 SAAAGT. The V and J ends lost 6 bases and 10 bases, in that order; junction bases with no gene match: 15. This CDR3 reads CASRPSFGQAGSPLHF. CDR3 DNA: TGTGCCAGCAGGCCGTCATTCGGACAGGCCGGGTCACCCCTCCACTTT.

The rearrangement links TRBV6-8 to TRBJ1-6; D unresolved. The CDR3 runs 13 residues. Trimming stripped 6 bases from V and 9 bases from J, with 12 bases between. The germline CDR1 and CDR2 sequences are MNHGY and SAAAGT. The DNA for the CDR3 is TGTGCCAGCAGCCCCGAGAGCGGTTCACCCCTCCACTTT. The encoded protein is CASSPESGSPLHF.

A word on this clone: One end of the junction fails to match germline, which may point to a read error. The chain has TRBV28 and TRBJ2-3; D perhaps matches TRBD2 (6 bases). The CDR3 contains 15 residues. The germline gives CDR1 MDHEN, CDR2 SYDVKM. CDR3 amino acids: CASSLVAEEGDTQYF. The CDR3 nucleotides are TGTGCCAGCAGTTTAGTAGCGGAGGAAGGAGATACACAGTATTTT. Supplemented by reference TRBV28 and TRBJ2-3, the full variable domain reads DVKVTQSSRYLVKRTGEKVFLECVQDMDHENMFWYRQDPGLGLRLIYFSYDVKMKEKGDIPEGYSVSREKKERFSLILESASTNQTSMYLCASSLVAEEGDTQYFGPGTRLTVL.

The chain links TRBV4-1 to TRBJ2-7; D is tentatively TRBD1 or TRBD2 (5 bases each). The CDR3 runs to 15 residues. Per germline, CDR1 MGHRA and CDR2 YSYEKL. Trimming shortened V by 1 base and J by 3 bases, and 13 bases separated the two germline ends. The CDR3 spells CASSQVEDSGYEQYF. The CDR3, as DNA: TGCGCCAGCAGCCAAGTTGAAGACAGCGGCTACGAGCAGTACTTC.

The V and J genes are TRBV6-4 and TRBJ2-5; 14 bases map to TRBD2. J gave up 4 bases and V 6 bases, and 4 bases lay outside the gene matches. Germline-derived CDR1 and CDR2 are MRHNA and SNTAGT. The CDR3 covers 15 residues. The CDR3 coding sequence is TGTGCCAGCAGAAGACTAGCGGGGGGGGCAGAGACCCAGTACTTC. The encoded protein is CASRRLAGGAETQYF.

By share of the sample, this clone is large (0.1 to 1%). The chain links TRBV11-3 to TRBJ1-2, with TRBD1 as a possible D gene (5 bases). V shed 1 base and J shed 4 bases, with 10 bases lying between them. CDR1 is SGHNT, CDR2 YENEEA, per germline. CDR3 size: 14 residues. As DNA, the CDR3 is TGTGCCAGCAGCTTAGGGGGGAGTATCTATGGCTACACCTTC. It translates to CASSLGGSIYGYTF. The full variable domain, in which reference TRBV11-3 and TRBJ1-2 provide the parts outside the CDR3, is EAGVVQSPRYKIIEKKQPVAFWCNPISGHNTLYWYLQNLGQGPELLIRYENEEAVDDSQLPKDRFSAERLKGVDSTLKIQPAELGDSAVYLCASSLGGSIYGYTFGSGTRLTVV.

The chain joins TRBV11-3 to TRBJ2-1; possibly TRBD1 for D (6 bases). The V end was cut by 3 bases, the J end by 4 bases, with 13 bases between. The CDR3 covers 15 residues. CDR1 and CDR2 (germline): SGHNT, YENEEA. CDR3 sequence: CASSFEIGGYNEQFF. CDR3 DNA: TGTGCCAGCAGCTTTGAGATAGGGGGATACAATGAGCAGTTCTTC.

The chain employs TRBV28 and TRBJ2-6; the D gene is possibly TRBD2 (6 bases). Germline assignment: CDR1 MDHEN and CDR2 SYDVKM. The V and J ends lost 11 bases and 1 base respectively, with 15 bases between them. The CDR3 totals 15 residues. CDR3 bases: TGTGCCGTCGACGGGGGATCGTCTGGGGCCAACGTCCTGACTTTC. Encoded protein: CAVDGGSSGANVLTF.

This clone qualifies as large (0.1 to 1%). This chain uses TRBV6-8 with TRBJ1-1; perhaps TRBD1 as D (6 bases). CDR3 length: 14 amino acids. Deletions cut 5 bases from V and 4 bases from J, with 14 bases between. The V gene's germline CDR1 is MNHGY and CDR2 SAAAGT. In nucleotides, the CDR3 is TGTGCCAGCAGTCTCACCGGGACATCCACTGAAGCTTTCTTT. Amino acids: CASSLTGTSTEAFF.

The rearrangement links TRBV11-3 to TRBJ2-1; TRBD1 aligns across 7 bases. J lost 6 bases, V lost 5 bases, and 19 bases had no gene match. Germline CDR1 reads SGHNT; CDR2 reads YENEEA. The length of the CDR3 is 18 residues. The CDR3 loop is CASSLTLLTGLYLNEQFF. In DNA form, the CDR3 reads TGTGCCAGCAGCCTTACCCTATTGACAGGGTTGTACCTCAATGAGCAGTTCTTC.

This sequence joins TRBV6-8 and TRBJ1-1, with D maybe TRBD1 (5 bases). Germline loops: CDR1 MNHGY, CDR2 SAAAGT. V lost 5 bases and J lost 4, with 14 bases in between. The CDR3 sequence is 14 residues long. In nucleotides, the CDR3 is TGTGCCAGCAGTGAGCGGGGGGACGCCACTGAAGCTTTCTTT. Protein sequence: CASSERGDATEAFF.

The J gene is TRBJ1-2, the V gene TRBV23-1; no clear D gene. TRBV23-1 is flagged as an ORF with uncertain function. This CDR3 spans 13 amino acids. The V end lost 6 bases, the J end lost 4 bases, and 12 bases lay between the germline ends. CDR3 coding DNA: TGCGCCAGCAGCTTGGTTCAGCTCTATGGCTACACCTTC. This translates into CASSLVQLYGYTF.

The gene calls are TRBV30 and TRBJ1-3; D ambiguous. Germline values: CDR1 GTSNPN, CDR2 SVGIG (reference sequence). CDR3 length: 18 residues. Trimming took 0 bases from V and 3 from J, leaving 21 bases between them. The CDR3 loop is CAWSVRVWGGGFGNTIYF. The CDR3 nucleotides read TGTGCCTGGAGTGTGAGGGTATGGGGAGGAGGATTTGGAAACACCATATATTTT.

The sample holds a few counts of this clone. This sequence joins TRBV19 and TRBJ1-2; D uncertain. The CDR3 sequence is 13 residues long. Per the germline V gene, CDR1 is LNHDA and CDR2 is SQIVND (reference sequence). With 3 bases removed from V and 4 bases from J, the gap between germline ends came to 9 bases. In nucleotides, the CDR3 is TGTGCCAGTAGTATCCCAGGTAGCTATGGCTACACCTTC. Protein sequence: CASSIPGSYGYTF.

The chain is built from TRBV7-1 and TRBJ1-1, with 11 bases lining up with TRBD1. TRBV7-1 belongs to the ORF category, with a function that is uncertain. CDR3 length: 13 residues. V lost 7 bases and J lost 4; bases outside the gene matches: 2. The CDR3 here is CASIGQGATEAFF. The CDR3 coding sequence is TGTGCCAGCATCGGACAGGGGGCCACTGAAGCTTTCTTT.

This clone was picked up one time. V gene TRBV19 combines with J gene TRBJ2-3, with 8 positions matching TRBD2. J was trimmed by 2 bases and V by 4 bases; bases with no gene match: 2. The CDR3 spans 14 residues. In germline, CDR1 is LNHDA, CDR2 SQIVND (reference sequence). The CDR3 loop is CASSSGGFTDTQYF. The CDR3 coding sequence is TGTGCCAGTAGTAGCGGGGGGTTCACAGATACGCAGTATTTT.

The chain uses TRBV1 and TRBJ1-2; TRBD1 is taken as the D call from the table, unchecked against the DNA. TRBV1 is classified as a pseudogene. The length of the CDR3 is 16 residues. The DNA for the CDR3 is TGCGCCAGCAGCCAGGAACCGGGACAGGGGGTCCGAGGCTACACCTTC. Protein: CASSQEPGQGVRGYTF.

The chain is built from TRBV6-8 and TRBJ2-7, with D unclear. CDR1 and CDR2 from the germline V gene are MNHGY and SAAAGT. This CDR3 is 17 amino acids long. V was cut by 6 bases and J by 7 bases, with 28 bases left in between. CDR3 amino acids: CASSSPIALDDNKEQYF. The CDR3 DNA sequence: TGTGCCAGCAGCTCCCCCATTGCCCTGGACGATAACAAGGAGCAGTACTTC.

The chain links TRBV6-8 to TRBJ1-1; unclear D gene. V was trimmed by 2 bases and J by 1 base, leaving 8 bases between them. Germline loops: CDR1 MNHGY, CDR2 SAAAGT. This CDR3 spans 14 amino acids. The CDR3 nucleotides are TGTGCCAGCAGTTACGTTTCCCCGAACACTGAAGCTTTCTTT. Translating gives CASSYVSPNTEAFF.

V is TRBV18 and J is TRBJ2-3; possibly TRBD2 for D (7 bases). CDR1 and CDR2 (germline): KGHSH, LQKENI. V was trimmed by 0 bases and J by 0 bases, leaving 10 bases between them. The CDR3 runs to 16 residues. Written as DNA, the CDR3 is TGTGCCAGCTCACCACCGGGAGGGGGGAGCACAGATACGCAGTATTTT. As protein: CASSPPGGGSTDTQYF.

The rearrangement joins TRBV14 to TRBJ1-2, with TRBD1 identical over 7 bases. Germline values: CDR1 SGHDN, CDR2 FVKESK. The length of the CDR3 is 12 residues. V trimming: 4 bases; J trimming: 8 bases; junction bases outside the gene matches: 4. The CDR3 region is CASSLDRVGYTF. The DNA of the CDR3 is TGTGCCAGCAGCCTCGACAGGGTCGGCTACACCTTC.

The J gene is TRBJ2-5, the V gene TRBV1; TRBD2 is the table's D call and was not checked against the DNA. TRBV1 is recorded as a pseudogene. The CDR3 spans 17 residues. DNA for the CDR3: TGCGCCAGCAGCCAAGGGGGCCCACTAGCGGGGTGGGAGACCCAGTACTTC. It yields the protein CASSQGGPLAGWETQYF.

This clone appeared a few times. This chain uses TRBV12-5 with TRBJ2-3; 8 bases are a match to TRBD2. Germline CDR1 reads LGHNT; CDR2 reads FRNRAP. The V and J ends lost 1 base and 1 base, in that order; junction bases with no gene match: 4. The CDR3 runs to 16 residues. The CDR3: CASGLEFSGGTDTQYF. CDR3 in DNA: TGTGCTAGTGGTTTGGAGTTTAGCGGGGGCACAGATACGCAGTATTTT.

V usage is TRBV14 and J usage is TRBJ2-3; D gene unclear. Germline values: CDR1 SGHDN, CDR2 FVKESK. The CDR3 extends over 14 amino acids. Trimming left V 2 bases short and J 2 bases short, with 8 bases between. CDR3 in amino acids: CASSQPTVTDTQYF. The CDR3 DNA sequence: TGTGCCAGCAGCCAACCAACTGTCACAGATACGCAGTATTTT.

This clone is hyperexpanded by share. The rearrangement links TRBV23-1 to TRBJ1-6; possibly TRBD1 for D (5 bases). TRBV23-1 is placed among ORFs of uncertain function. This CDR3 is 16 amino acids long. V lost 6 bases to trimming and J lost 8 bases, with 20 bases between them. This CDR3 reads CASSQDRPGPHSPLHF. The CDR3 nucleotides read TGCGCCAGCAGCCAAGATCGCCCAGGGCCGCATTCACCCCTCCACTTT.